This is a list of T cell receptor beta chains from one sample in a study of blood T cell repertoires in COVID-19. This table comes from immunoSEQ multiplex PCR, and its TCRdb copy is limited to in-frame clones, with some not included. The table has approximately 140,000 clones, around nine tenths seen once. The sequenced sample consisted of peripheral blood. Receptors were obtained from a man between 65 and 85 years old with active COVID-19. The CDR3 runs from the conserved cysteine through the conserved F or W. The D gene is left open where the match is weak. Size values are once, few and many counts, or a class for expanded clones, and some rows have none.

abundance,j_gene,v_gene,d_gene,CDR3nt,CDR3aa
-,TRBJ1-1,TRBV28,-,TGTGCCAGCAGTTTAGGGCAAAGGAACACTGAAGCTTTCTTT,CASSLGQRNTEAFF
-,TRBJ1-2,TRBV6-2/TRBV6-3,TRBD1,TGTGCCAGCAGTTCTCGGAGCACAGGGGGCGGCTACACCTTC,CASSSRSTGGGYTF
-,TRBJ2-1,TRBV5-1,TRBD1,TGCGCCAGCAGCATCACAGGGGATGAGCAGTTCTTC,CASSITGDEQFF
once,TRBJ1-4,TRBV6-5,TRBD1,TGTGCCAGCAGTTCCCCGGGACAGGCAACTAATGAAAAACTGTTTTTT,CASSSPGQATNEKLFF
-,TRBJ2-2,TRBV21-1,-,TGTGCCAGCAGCTATAACAGGGGGGAGCTGTTTTTT,CASSYNRGELFF
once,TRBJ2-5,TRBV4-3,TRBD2,TGCGCCAGCAGCCATGGGCGGGGGGAGACCCAGTACTTC,CASSHGRGETQYF
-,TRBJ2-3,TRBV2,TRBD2,TGTGCCAGCAGTCTTACTAGCGGGAGGGCCAGACGGCAGTATTTT,CASSLTSGRARRQYF
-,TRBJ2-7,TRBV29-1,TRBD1,TGCAGCGTTTTGGACAGGGGGTCCTACGAGCAGTACTTC,CSVLDRGSYEQYF
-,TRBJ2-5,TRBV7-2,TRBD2,TGTGCCAGCAGCTTAGTAGCGGGGATCCAAGAGACCCAGTACTTC,CASSLVAGIQETQYF
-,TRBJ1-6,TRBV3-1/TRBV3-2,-,TGTGCCAGCAGCCAAGACCCAGCCTATAATTCACCCCTCCACTTT,CASSQDPAYNSPLHF
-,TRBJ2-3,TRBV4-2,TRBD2,TGTGCCAGCAGCCAAGAGTCCAGCGGGAGAAACACAGATACGCAGTATTTT,CASSQESSGRNTDTQYF